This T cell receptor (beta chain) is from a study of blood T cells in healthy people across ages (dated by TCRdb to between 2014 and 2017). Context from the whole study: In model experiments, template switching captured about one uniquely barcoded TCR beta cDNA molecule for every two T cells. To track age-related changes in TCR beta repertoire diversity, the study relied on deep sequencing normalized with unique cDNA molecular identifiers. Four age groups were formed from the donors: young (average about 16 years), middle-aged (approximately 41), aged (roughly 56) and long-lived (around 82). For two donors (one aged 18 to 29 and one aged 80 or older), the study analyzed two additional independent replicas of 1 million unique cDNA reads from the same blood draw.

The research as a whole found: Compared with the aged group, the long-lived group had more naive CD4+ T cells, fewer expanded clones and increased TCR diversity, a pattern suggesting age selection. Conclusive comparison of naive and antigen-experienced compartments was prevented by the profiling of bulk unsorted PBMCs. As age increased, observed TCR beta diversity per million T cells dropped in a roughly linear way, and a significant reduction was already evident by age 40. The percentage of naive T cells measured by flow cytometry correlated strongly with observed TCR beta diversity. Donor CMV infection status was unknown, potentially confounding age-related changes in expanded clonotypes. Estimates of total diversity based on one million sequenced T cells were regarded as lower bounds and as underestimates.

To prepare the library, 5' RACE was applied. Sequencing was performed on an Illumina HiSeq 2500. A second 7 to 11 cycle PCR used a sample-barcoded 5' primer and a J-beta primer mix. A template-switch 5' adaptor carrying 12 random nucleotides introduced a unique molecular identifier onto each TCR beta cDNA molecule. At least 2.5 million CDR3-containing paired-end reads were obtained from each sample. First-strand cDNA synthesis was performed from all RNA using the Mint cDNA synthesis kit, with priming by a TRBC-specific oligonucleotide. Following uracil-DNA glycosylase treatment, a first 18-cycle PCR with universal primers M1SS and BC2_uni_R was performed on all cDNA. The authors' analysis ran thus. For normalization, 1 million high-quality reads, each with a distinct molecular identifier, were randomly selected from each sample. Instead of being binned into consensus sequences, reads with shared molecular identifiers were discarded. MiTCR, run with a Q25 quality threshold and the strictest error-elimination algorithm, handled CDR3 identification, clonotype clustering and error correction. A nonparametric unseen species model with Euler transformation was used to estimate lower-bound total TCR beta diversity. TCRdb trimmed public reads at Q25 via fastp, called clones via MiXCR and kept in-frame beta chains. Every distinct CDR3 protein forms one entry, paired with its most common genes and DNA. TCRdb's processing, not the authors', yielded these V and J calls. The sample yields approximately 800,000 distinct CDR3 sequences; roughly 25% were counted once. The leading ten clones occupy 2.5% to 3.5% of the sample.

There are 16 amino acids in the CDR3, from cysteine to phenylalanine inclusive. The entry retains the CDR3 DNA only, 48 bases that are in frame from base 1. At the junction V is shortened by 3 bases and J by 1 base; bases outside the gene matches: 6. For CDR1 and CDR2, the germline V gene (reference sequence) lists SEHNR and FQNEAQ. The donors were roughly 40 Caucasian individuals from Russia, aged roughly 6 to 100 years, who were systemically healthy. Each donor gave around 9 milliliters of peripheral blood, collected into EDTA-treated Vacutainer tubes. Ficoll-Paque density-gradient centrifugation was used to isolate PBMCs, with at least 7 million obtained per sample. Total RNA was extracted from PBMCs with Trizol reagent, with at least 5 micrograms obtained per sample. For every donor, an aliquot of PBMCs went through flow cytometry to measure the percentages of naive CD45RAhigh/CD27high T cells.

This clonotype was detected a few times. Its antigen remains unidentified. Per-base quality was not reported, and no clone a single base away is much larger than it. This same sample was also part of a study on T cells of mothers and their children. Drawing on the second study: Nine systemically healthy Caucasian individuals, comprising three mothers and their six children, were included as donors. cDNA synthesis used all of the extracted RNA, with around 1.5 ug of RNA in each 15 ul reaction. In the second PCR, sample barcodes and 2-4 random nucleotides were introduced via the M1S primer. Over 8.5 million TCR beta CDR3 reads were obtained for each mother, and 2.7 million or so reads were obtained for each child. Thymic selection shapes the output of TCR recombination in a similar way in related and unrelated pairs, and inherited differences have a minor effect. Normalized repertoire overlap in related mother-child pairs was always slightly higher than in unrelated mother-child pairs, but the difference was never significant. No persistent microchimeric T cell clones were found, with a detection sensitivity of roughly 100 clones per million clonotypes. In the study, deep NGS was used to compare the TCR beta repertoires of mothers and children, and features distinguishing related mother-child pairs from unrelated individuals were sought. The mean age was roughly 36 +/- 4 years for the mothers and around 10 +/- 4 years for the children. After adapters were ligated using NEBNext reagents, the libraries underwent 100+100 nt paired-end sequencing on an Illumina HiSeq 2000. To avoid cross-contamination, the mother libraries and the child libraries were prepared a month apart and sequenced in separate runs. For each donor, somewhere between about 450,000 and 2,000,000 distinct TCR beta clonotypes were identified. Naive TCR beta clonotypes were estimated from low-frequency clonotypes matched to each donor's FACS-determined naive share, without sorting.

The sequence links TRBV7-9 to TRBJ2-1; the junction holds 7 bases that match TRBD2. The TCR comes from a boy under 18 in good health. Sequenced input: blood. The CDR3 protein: CASSLNGGGSYNEQFF. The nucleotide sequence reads TGTGCCAGCAGCTTGAACGGCGGGGGATCCTACAATGAGCAGTTCTTC.